This T cell receptor beta chain stems from a study of coeliac disease. Regarding this clone: Antigen unknown.

The study's findings and limits: Of coeliac lamina propria samples, about 50% of the 18 held published gliadin-specific TRB sequences, versus 1 of 6 controls.

The ends were cut back, 1 base at V and 1 base at J, with 6 bases in the middle. This CDR3 has 14 residues. CDR1 and CDR2 (germline): SGHDT, YYEEEE. The method was immunoSEQ multiplex PCR; TCRdb's version includes in-frame clones alone and lacks a portion of them. The repertoire holds about 6,500 clones, with around 68% as singletons. The rearrangement joins TRBV5-6 to TRBJ1-5; maybe TRBD1 (5 bases). The sequence came from a man aged 60-69 years with celiac disease on a gluten-free diet. Sequencing was done on a sample of lymphocytes from the gut lamina propria. CDR3 amino acids: CASSLRGSNQPQHF. CDR3 sequence (DNA): TGTGCCAGCAGCTTGAGGGGAAGCAATCAGCCCCAGCATTTT. The full variable domain, with the rest looked up from reference TRBV5-6 and TRBJ1-5, is DAGVTQSPTHLIKTRGQQVTLRCSPKSGHDTVSWYQQALGQGPQFIFQYYEEEERQRGNFPDRFSGHQFPNYSSELNVNALLLGDSALYLCASSLRGSNQPQHFGDGTRLSIL.